This T cell receptor beta chain came from a study of shared clonotypes between healthy human individuals. Libraries were prepared by immunoSEQ multiplex PCR; TCRdb keeps only in-frame clonotypes and omits some of them. This table holds more than 1 million clones, around 78% found once. CDR1 and CDR2 from the germline V gene are LGHNT and FRNRAP. The CDR3 length is 15 residues. V lost 6 bases and J 2 bases, leaving 16 bases between the germline ends. Sample: memory CD4+ T cells from PBMCs. The subset here: CD45RA-negative fraction. The receptor comes from a man between 18 and 29 years old in good health. Some clones in this sample may be carry-over from other donors' samples. V gene TRBV12-5 combines with J gene TRBJ1-1; tentative D call: TRBD1 (5 bases). CDR3 sequence (DNA): TGTGCTAGTGGCCGACAGACGGGGCTTAACACTGAAGCTTTCTTT. Translation: CASGRQTGLNTEAFF.